This TCR beta chain is from a study of T cell repertoires in cytomegalovirus infection. Looking at the study overall: An indication of both CMV infection and matching HLA type came from public TCR beta signatures.

MiXCR, applied by TCRdb to the reads, yields one record per CDR3 protein. Of nearly 650,000 distinct CDR3 sequences listed, 24% are singletons. About this clonotype itself: At one end the junction does not follow the germline gene, possibly because of a read error.

CDR1 is MNHEY and CDR2 is SVGAGI in the germline V gene. This CDR3 spans 15 amino acids. This TCR came from a human donor in good health (CMV status not recorded). Some clones in this sample may be carry-over from other donors' samples. The rearrangement links TRBV6-5 to TRBJ2-3, with no clear D. The sample taken for sequencing was CD8+ T cells from PBMCs. CDR3 in DNA: TGTGCCAACAGTTACTCTTACAGTGGTACAGATACGCAGTATTTT. It translates to CANSYSYSGTDTQYF.